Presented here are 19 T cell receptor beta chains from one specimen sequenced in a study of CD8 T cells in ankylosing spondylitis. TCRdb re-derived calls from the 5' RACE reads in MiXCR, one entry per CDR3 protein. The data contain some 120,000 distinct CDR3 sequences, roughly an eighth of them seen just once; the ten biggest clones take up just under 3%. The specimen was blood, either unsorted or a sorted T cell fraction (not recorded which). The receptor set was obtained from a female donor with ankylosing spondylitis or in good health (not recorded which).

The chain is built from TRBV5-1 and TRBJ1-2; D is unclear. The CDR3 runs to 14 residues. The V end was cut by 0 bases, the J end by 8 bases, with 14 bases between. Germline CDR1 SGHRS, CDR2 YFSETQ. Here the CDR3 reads CASSLAPDSGGYTF. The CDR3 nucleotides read TGCGCCAGCAGCTTGGCCCCCGACTCGGGCGGCTACACCTTC. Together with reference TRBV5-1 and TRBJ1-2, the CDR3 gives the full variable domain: KAGVTQTPRYLIKTRGQQVTLSCSPISGHRSVSWYQQTPGQGLQFLFEYFSETQRNKGNFPGRFSGRQFSNSRSEMNVSTLELGDSALYLCASSLAPDSGGYTFGSGTRLTVV.

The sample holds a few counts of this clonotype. In DNA, the CDR3 is TGCAGTGCTAGGATGGGGACAGGGGAGACTCAGCCCCAGCATTTT. Its protein product is CSARMGTGETQPQHF. The chain has TRBV20-1 and TRBJ1-5; the match to TRBD1 covers 10 bases. The CDR3 contains 15 residues. With 3 bases clipped from V and 6 bases from J, the junction kept 8 bases outside the gene matches. The V gene's germline CDR1 is DFQATT and CDR2 SNEGSKA (reference sequence).

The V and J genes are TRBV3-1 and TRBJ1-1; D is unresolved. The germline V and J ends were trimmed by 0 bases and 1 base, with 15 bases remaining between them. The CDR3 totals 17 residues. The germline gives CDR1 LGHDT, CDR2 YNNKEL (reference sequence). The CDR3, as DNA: TGTGCCAGCAGCCAAGAGGGGTTGATAGGACCGAACACTGAAGCTTTCTTT. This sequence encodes CASSQEGLIGPNTEAFF.

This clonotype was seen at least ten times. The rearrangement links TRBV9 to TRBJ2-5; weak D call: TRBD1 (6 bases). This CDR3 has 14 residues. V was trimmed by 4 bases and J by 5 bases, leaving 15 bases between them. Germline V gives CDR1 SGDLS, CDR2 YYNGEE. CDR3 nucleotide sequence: TGTGCCAGCAGCTCCCAGACAGGACGGGAGACCCAGTACTTC. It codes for CASSSQTGRETQYF.

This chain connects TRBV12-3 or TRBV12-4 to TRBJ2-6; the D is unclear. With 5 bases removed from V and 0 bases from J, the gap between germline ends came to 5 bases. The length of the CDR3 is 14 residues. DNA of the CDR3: TGTGCCAGCAGTCGGTCCTCTGGGGCCAACGTCCTGACTTTC. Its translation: CASSRSSGANVLTF.

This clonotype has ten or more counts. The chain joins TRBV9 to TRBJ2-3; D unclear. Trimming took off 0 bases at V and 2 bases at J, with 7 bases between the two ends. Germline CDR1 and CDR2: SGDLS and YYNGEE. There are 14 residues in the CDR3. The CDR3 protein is CASSVAPNTDTQYF. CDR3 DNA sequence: TGTGCCAGCAGCGTAGCCCCCAACACAGATACGCAGTATTTT.

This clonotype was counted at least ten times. CDR3 sequence (DNA): TGTGCCAGCAGCTTAGACAGGCGTGGCTACACCTTC. Translating gives CASSLDRRGYTF. This chain links TRBV7-6 with TRBJ1-2; a weak D match, TRBD1 (5 bases). Germline V CDR1 and CDR2: SGHVS, FNYEAQ. The V and J ends lost 1 base and 7 bases respectively, with 7 bases between them. This CDR3 has 12 residues. The whole variable domain, filled in from reference TRBV7-6 and TRBJ1-2, reads GAGVSQSPRYKVTKRGQDVALRCDPISGHVSLYWYRQALGQGPEFLTYFNYEAQQDKSGLPNDRFSAERPEGSISTLTIQRTEQRDSAMYRCASSLDRRGYTFGSGTRLTVV.

CDR3: CASSYSRSGLAGDYEQYF. For the CDR3, the DNA is TGTGCCAGCAGTTATTCGAGATCCGGACTAGCGGGGGACTACGAGCAGTACTTC. This chain uses TRBV6-5 with TRBJ2-7; 13 bases align to TRBD2. Losses at the gene ends were 3 bases for V and 3 bases for J; bases not matched to a gene: 11. This CDR3 has 18 residues. In germline, CDR1 is MNHEY, CDR2 SVGAGI.

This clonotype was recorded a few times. CDR3 nucleotides: TGCGCCAGCAGCCAACGGGTAGATGATACGCAGTATTTT. Encoded protein: CASSQRVDDTQYF. The chain carries TRBV5-1 and TRBJ2-3; the D is unclear. V gave up 4 bases and J gave up 6 bases, with 12 bases separating them. Germline assignment: CDR1 SGHRS and CDR2 YFSETQ. CDR3 length: 13 residues. Variable domain in full (rest from reference TRBV5-1 and TRBJ2-3): KAGVTQTPRYLIKTRGQQVTLSCSPISGHRSVSWYQQTPGQGLQFLFEYFSETQRNKGNFPGRFSGRQFSNSRSEMNVSTLELGDSALYLCASSQRVDDTQYFGPGTRLTVL.

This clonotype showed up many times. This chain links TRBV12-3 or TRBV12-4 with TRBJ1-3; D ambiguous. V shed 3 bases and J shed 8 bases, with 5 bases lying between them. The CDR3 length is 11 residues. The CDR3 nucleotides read TGTGCCAGCAGTTTTGCGCACACCATATATTTT. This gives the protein CASSFAHTIYF.

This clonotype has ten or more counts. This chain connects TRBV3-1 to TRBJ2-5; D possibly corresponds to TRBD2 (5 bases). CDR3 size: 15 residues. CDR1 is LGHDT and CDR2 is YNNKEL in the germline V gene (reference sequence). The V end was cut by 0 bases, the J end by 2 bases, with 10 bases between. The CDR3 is CASSQEGGSQETQYF. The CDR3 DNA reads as TGTGCCAGCAGCCAAGAGGGTGGGAGTCAAGAGACCCAGTACTTC.

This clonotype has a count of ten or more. The CDR3 region is CASSGGTAKGEQFF. The CDR3, as DNA: TGCGCCAGCAGCGGCGGGACAGCAAAGGGTGAGCAGTTCTTC. The V call is TRBV5-1, the J call TRBJ2-1; the D gene is possibly TRBD1 (7 bases). V lost 4 bases, J lost 9 bases, and 17 bases lay in between. The CDR3 consists of 14 residues. The germline V gene encodes CDR1 SGHRS and CDR2 YFSETQ.

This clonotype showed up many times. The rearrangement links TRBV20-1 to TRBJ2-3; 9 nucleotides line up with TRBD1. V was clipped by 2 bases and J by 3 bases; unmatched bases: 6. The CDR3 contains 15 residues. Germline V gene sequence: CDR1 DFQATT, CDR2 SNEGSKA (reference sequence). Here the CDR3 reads CSARLLGQGTDTQYF. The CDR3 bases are TGCAGTGCTAGACTTCTGGGACAGGGTACAGATACGCAGTATTTT.

CDR3 loop: CSASRGVMNTEAFF. In DNA, the CDR3 is TGCAGTGCTAGTAGGGGGGTGATGAACACTGAAGCTTTCTTT. The chain couples TRBV20-1 to TRBJ1-1; the D gene is possibly TRBD1 (6 bases). Germline values: CDR1 DFQATT, CDR2 SNEGSKA (reference sequence). The V gene lost 3 bases and the J gene lost 0 bases, with 11 bases spanning the gap. The CDR3 sequence is 14 residues long.

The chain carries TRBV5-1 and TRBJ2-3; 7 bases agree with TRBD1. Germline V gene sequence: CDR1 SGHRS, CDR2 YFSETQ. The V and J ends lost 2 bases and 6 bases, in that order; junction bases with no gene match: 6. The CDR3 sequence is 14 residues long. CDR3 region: CASSLETGLDTQYF. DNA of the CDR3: TGCGCCAGCAGCTTAGAGACAGGGTTGGATACGCAGTATTTT.

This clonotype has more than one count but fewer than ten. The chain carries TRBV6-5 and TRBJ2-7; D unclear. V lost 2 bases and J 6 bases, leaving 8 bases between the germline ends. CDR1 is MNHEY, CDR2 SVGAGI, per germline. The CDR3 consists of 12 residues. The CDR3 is CASSYVWGEQYF. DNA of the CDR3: TGTGCCAGCAGTTACGTCTGGGGCGAGCAGTACTTC.

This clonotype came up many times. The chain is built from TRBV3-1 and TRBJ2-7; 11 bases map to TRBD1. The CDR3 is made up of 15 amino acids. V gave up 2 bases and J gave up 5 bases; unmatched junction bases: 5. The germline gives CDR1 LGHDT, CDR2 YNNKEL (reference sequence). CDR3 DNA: TGTGCCAGCAGCCAACCGGACAGGGGGCTTGACGAGCAGTACTTC. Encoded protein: CASSQPDRGLDEQYF.

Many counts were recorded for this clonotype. CDR3: CASSLGLGRELFF. CDR3 sequence (DNA): TGTGCCAGCAGTCTCGGTTTGGGGCGGGAGCTGTTTTTT. The rearrangement links TRBV28 to TRBJ2-2; D is perhaps TRBD1 (5 bases). From germline, CDR1 is MDHEN and CDR2 SYDVKM. The V end was cut by 5 bases, the J end by 9 bases, with 13 bases between. The CDR3 totals 13 residues.

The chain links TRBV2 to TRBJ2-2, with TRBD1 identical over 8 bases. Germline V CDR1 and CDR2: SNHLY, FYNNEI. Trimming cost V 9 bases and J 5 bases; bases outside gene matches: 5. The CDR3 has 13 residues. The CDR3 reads CARQTGVTGELFF. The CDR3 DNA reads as TGTGCCAGACAGACAGGGGTAACCGGGGAGCTGTTTTTT.